The clone carrying this T cell receptor (beta chain) was seen a few times. No antigen is known for it. Scientists made TCR beta libraries using quantitative 5'-RACE with molecular barcodes. TCRdb analysed the 5' RACE reads with MiXCR anew, one entry per CDR3 protein. The profile shows around 300,000 distinct CDR3 sequences, around 10% of them singletons. This entry comes from a study of CD8 T cells in ankylosing spondylitis. Overall study findings and caveats: Several highly homologous variants made up a TCR beta motif, and this motif appeared characteristic of ankylosing spondylitis blood. Clones linked to the disease showed a CD8+ phenotype. They occurred at relatively low frequencies in peripheral blood.

Germline V gene sequence: CDR1 MDHEN, CDR2 SYDVKM. The CDR3 sequence is 15 residues long. Trimming removed 2 bases from V and 8 bases from J; junction bases left unmatched: 7. This chain connects TRBV28 to TRBJ2-1; 9 bases are a match to TRBD2. Sequenced: blood, either unsorted or a sorted T cell fraction (not recorded which). This TCR was sampled from a female donor with ankylosing spondylitis or in good health (not recorded which). CDR3 sequence (DNA): TGTGCCAGCAGTTTAGCGGGGGGGAAGTACCATGAGCAGTTCTTC. The encoded protein is CASSLAGGKYHEQFF.